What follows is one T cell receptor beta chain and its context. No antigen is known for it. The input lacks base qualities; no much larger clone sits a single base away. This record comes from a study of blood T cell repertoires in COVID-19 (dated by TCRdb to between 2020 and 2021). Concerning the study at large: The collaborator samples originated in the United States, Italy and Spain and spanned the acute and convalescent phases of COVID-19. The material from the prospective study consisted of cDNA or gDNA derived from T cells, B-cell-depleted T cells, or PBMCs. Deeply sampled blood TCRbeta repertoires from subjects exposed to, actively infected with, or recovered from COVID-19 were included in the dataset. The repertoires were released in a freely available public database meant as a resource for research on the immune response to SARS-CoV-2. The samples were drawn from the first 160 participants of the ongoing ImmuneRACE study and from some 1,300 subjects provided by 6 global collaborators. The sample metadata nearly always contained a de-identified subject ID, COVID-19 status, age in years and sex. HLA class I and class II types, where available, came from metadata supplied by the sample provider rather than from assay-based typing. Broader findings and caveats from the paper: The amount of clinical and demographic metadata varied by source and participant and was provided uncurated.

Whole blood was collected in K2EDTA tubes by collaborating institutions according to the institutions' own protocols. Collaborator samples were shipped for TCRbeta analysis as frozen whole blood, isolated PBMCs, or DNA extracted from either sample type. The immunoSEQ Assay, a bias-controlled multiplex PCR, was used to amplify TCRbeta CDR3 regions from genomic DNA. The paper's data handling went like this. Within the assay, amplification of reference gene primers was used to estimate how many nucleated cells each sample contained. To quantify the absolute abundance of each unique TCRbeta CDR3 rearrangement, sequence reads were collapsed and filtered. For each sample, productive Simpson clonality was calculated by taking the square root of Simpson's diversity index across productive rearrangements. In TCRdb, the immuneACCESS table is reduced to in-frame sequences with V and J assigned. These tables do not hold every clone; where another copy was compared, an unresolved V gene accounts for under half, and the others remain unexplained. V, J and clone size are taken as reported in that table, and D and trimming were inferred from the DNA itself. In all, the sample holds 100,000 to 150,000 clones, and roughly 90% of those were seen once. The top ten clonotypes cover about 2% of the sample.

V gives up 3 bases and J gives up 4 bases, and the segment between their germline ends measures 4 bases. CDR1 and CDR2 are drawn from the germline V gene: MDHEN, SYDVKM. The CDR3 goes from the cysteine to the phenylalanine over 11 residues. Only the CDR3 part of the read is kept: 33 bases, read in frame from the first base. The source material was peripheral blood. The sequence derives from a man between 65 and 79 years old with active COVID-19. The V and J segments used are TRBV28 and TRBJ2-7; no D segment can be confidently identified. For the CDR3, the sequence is CASSFRYEQYF. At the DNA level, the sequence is TGTGCCAGCAGTTTCCGGTACGAGCAGTACTTC.